The 19 T cell receptor beta chains listed next were all sequenced from one sample in a study of cytomegalovirus exposure and HLA in healthy donors. Amplification used 60 Vbeta primers and 13 Jbeta primers. Generated by immunoSEQ multiplex PCR, the TCRdb table keeps only in-frame clones and is missing some. This sample has fewer than 200,000 clones, with around 73% found just once. The sequenced material came from PBMCs. The receptors stem from a woman under 30 in good health and CMV-seropositive.

The V gene is TRBV7-3, the J gene TRBJ1-6, with no clear D. Trimming stripped 3 bases from V and 9 bases from J, with 9 bases between. Germline lookup yields CDR1 SGHTA and CDR2 FQGTGA. The CDR3 totals 13 residues. Here the CDR3 DNA reads TGTGCCAGCAGCTTTCAGGTCCTTTCACCCCTCCACTTT. This encodes CASSFQVLSPLHF.

This chain joins TRBV10-3 and TRBJ2-7; tentative D call: TRBD2 (5 bases). The CDR3 totals 14 residues. The germline gives CDR1 ENHRY, CDR2 SYGVKD. Deletions cut 0 bases from V and 5 bases from J, with 11 bases between. The CDR3 here is CAISESSGFHEQYF. The CDR3 nucleotides read TGTGCCATCAGTGAGTCGTCGGGGTTCCACGAGCAGTACTTC.

The chain joins TRBV5-1 to TRBJ1-1; a weak D match, TRBD1 (6 bases). The germline CDR1 and CDR2 sequences are SGHRS and YFSETQ. CDR3 length equals 15 residues. The germline V and J ends were trimmed by 0 bases and 1 base, with 10 bases remaining between them. The CDR3 region is CASSLGGPPNTEAFF. CDR3 sequence (DNA): TGCGCCAGCAGCTTGGGGGGGCCACCGAACACTGAAGCTTTCTTT.

This rearrangement joins TRBV18 to TRBJ2-5, with 12 positions matching TRBD1. CDR3 length equals 15 residues. J gave up 4 bases and V 5 bases, and 5 bases lay outside the gene matches. CDR1 and CDR2 from the germline V gene are KGHSH and LQKENI. CDR3 in amino acids: CASSSGQGARETQYF. The CDR3 DNA sequence: TGTGCCAGCTCATCGGGACAGGGGGCCCGAGAGACCCAGTACTTC.

The genes are TRBV6-6 and TRBJ1-3; TRBD1 is a possible D gene (6 bases). The CDR3 totals 16 residues. Deletions cut 4 bases from V and 1 base from J, with 14 bases between. CDR1 is MNHNY and CDR2 is SVGAGI in the germline V gene (reference sequence). The CDR3 loop is CASSWSTGKSGNTIYF. CDR3 in DNA: TGTGCCAGCAGTTGGAGTACAGGGAAATCTGGAAACACCATATATTTT.

In regard to this clone: Sequence at one end of the junction differs from germline and may be a read error. The V call is TRBV7-9, the J call TRBJ2-5; D is undetermined. CDR1 is SEHNR, CDR2 FQNEAQ, per germline (reference sequence). The CDR3 runs 14 residues. In DNA form, the CDR3 reads TGTTCCAGCAGCTTAGTTGACGGAGAAGAGACCCAGTACTTC. Translation gives CSSSLVDGEETQYF.

The chain employs TRBV7-8 and TRBJ1-2; D perhaps matches TRBD1 (5 bases). V was shortened by 5 bases and J by 5 bases, with 15 bases between the two germline ends. CDR1 and CDR2 from the germline V gene are SGHVS and FQNEAQ. The length of the CDR3 is 14 residues. The CDR3 DNA reads as TGTGCCAGCAGCCCAGGGATTGAGGATTATGGCTACACCTTC. It yields the protein CASSPGIEDYGYTF.

This sequence joins TRBV4-3 and TRBJ2-7, with TRBD1 matching over 10 bases. J gave up 5 bases and V 6 bases, and 7 bases lay outside the gene matches. Germline V gives CDR1 LGHNA, CDR2 YSLEER. CDR3 length: 14 residues. The CDR3 region is CASSWTGGLNEQYF. The CDR3 DNA follows: TGCGCCAGCAGTTGGACAGGGGGTCTCAACGAGCAGTACTTC.

The chain combines TRBV18 with TRBJ1-2, with a possible D match to TRBD1 (5 bases). V gave up 2 bases and J gave up 1 base, with 20 bases separating them. The V gene's germline CDR1 is KGHSH and CDR2 LQKENI. The CDR3 loop spans 18 amino acids. The CDR3 bases are TGTGCCAGCTCACCATTCTGGGGCCCCCTTAACAATAACTATGGCTACACCTTC. Protein product: CASSPFWGPLNNNYGYTF.

This clone came up once. The chain has TRBV6-6 and TRBJ1-4; 7 bases map to TRBD1. Germline lookup yields CDR1 MNHNY and CDR2 SVGAGI (reference sequence). The trim removed 4 bases at V and 4 bases at J, leaving 6 bases unmatched. This CDR3 contains 15 residues. The CDR3 nucleotides read TGTGCCAGCAGTTTCACCGGGACAGTTAATGAAAAACTGTTTTTT. Translating gives CASSFTGTVNEKLFF.

The rearrangement uses TRBV19 and TRBJ1-4; D might be TRBD1 (5 bases). Germline V CDR1 and CDR2: LNHDA, SQIVND (reference sequence). CDR3 length: 14 residues. V gave up 8 bases and J gave up 2 bases, with 12 bases separating them. The CDR3 coding sequence is TGTGCCAGTCGTGGGCGGGGGACTAATGAAAAACTGTTTTTT. It yields the protein CASRGRGTNEKLFF.

Remarks on this clone: The junction departs from the called germline gene at one end, perhaps through a read error. The chain recombines TRBV7-9 with TRBJ1-3; possible D gene TRBD1, 6 bases. The germline CDR1 and CDR2 sequences are SEHNR and FQNEAQ (reference sequence). The CDR3 runs 18 residues. The CDR3: CSSSLGPGRGVSGNTIYF. CDR3 DNA sequence: TGTTCCAGCAGCTTAGGCCCAGGCAGGGGTGTTTCTGGAAACACCATATATTTT.

The chain carries TRBV19 and TRBJ2-7; no definite D call. With 3 bases removed from V and 2 bases from J, the gap between germline ends came to 14 bases. The CDR3 totals 15 residues. The germline V gene has CDR1 LNHDA and CDR2 SQIVND (reference sequence). The CDR3 DNA follows: TGTGCCAGTAGTATCGGCCAGGTGTTTACCTACGAGCAGTACTTC. This gives the protein CASSIGQVFTYEQYF.

This chain links TRBV14 with TRBJ2-2, with D tentatively TRBD2 (5 bases). V dropped 0 bases and J dropped 4 bases, with 12 bases sitting between them. Germline V lookup: CDR1 SGHDN, CDR2 FVKESK. The CDR3 sequence is 16 residues long. For the CDR3, the DNA is TGTGCCAGCAGCCAAGAACTGTGGAGGAGCACCGGGGAGCTGTTTTTT. Residues: CASSQELWRSTGELFF. The variable domain in full, completed from reference TRBV14 and TRBJ2-2, reads EAGVTQFPSHSVIEKGQTVTLRCDPISGHDNLYWYRRVMGKEIKFLLHFVKESKQDESGMPNNRFLAERTGGTYSTLKVQPAELEDSGVYFCASSQELWRSTGELFFGEGSRLTVL.

V usage is TRBV19 and J usage is TRBJ2-3, with 8 nucleotides matching TRBD1. The CDR3 has 18 amino acids. Germline CDR1 reads LNHDA; CDR2 reads SQIVND (reference sequence). The J segment lost 8 bases and the V segment lost 0 bases, leaving 16 bases of the junction unmatched. The CDR3 sequence: CASSIDTVWAGGEVTQYF. The CDR3 DNA is TGTGCCAGTAGTATAGATACGGTATGGGCAGGGGGCGAGGTTACGCAGTATTTT.

V usage is TRBV7-9 and J usage is TRBJ1-2; 10 positions agree with TRBD1. V dropped 3 bases and J dropped 6; count of bases not matched to a gene: 4. The CDR3 covers 14 residues. Per germline, CDR1 SEHNR and CDR2 FQNEAQ (reference sequence). For the CDR3, the DNA is TGTGCCAGCAGCTTGGGGACAGGGGCCGATGGCTACACCTTC. The encoded protein is CASSLGTGADGYTF. Full variable domain (rest looked up from reference TRBV7-9 and TRBJ1-2): DTGVSQNPRHKITKRGQNVTFRCDPISEHNRLYWYRQTLGQGPEFLTYFQNEAQLEKSRLLSDRFSAERPKGSFSTLEIQRTEQGDSAMYLCASSLGTGADGYTFGSGTRLTVV.

This clone was picked up one time. One end of the junction does not line up with germline, which may come from a read error. The chain employs TRBV6-1 and TRBJ2-7, with 7 nucleotides matching TRBD1. CDR3 length: 15 amino acids. Germline V gene sequence: CDR1 MNHNS, CDR2 SASEGT. CDR3 region: CASSEAEGASYAQYF. In DNA form, the CDR3 reads TGTGCCAGCAGTGAAGCTGAGGGGGCCTCCTACGCGCAGTACTTC.

This clone has just one count. The V and J genes are TRBV18 and TRBJ2-7; D remains ambiguous. Germline-derived CDR1 and CDR2 are KGHSH and LQKENI. CDR3 length: 12 residues. The V gene lost 0 bases and the J gene lost 9 bases, with 9 bases spanning the gap. CDR3 in amino acids: CASSPPVGGQYF. CDR3 DNA: TGTGCCAGCTCACCACCAGTAGGCGGGCAGTACTTC.

The chain joins TRBV4-3 to TRBJ2-7; 7 bases align to TRBD1. Per germline, CDR1 LGHNA and CDR2 YSLEER. The trim removed 1 base at V and 2 bases at J, leaving 8 bases unmatched. CDR3 size: 16 residues. CDR3: CASSQVLTGITYEQYF. The CDR3 DNA reads as TGCGCCAGCAGCCAAGTTTTGACAGGGATAACCTACGAGCAGTACTTC.